The entry that follows covers one TCR beta chain sequence. The antigen remains unidentified. TCRdb re-derived calls from the reads in MiXCR, one entry per CDR3 protein. The sample carries around 530,000 distinct CDR3 sequences, approximately 15% recorded once. The sample is drawn from a study of T cell repertoires in cytomegalovirus infection. At the level of the study: Public TCR beta signatures were indicative of both CMV infection and a matching HLA type.

Germline CDR1 reads MNHEY; CDR2 reads SVGAGI. The germline V and J ends were trimmed by 6 bases and 5 bases, with 10 bases remaining between them. CDR3 length: 13 residues. Study results and limitations: Summed public TCR beta family frequency identified CMV carriers bearing the relevant HLA.

Source material: CD8+ T cells from PBMCs. The receptor was isolated from a human donor in good health (CMV status not recorded). Some clones in this sample may be carry-over from other donors' samples. The chain is built from TRBV6-5 and TRBJ2-2; D may match TRBD1 or TRBD2 (5 bases each). CDR3 DNA sequence: TGTGCCAGCAGCCAATGGGGGACCGGGGAGCTGTTTTTT. Amino acids: CASSQWGTGELFF.